This TCR beta chain emerged from a study of shared clonotypes between healthy human individuals. Whole-study findings and limits: Estimated clonotype richness was generally higher in naive than memory subsets. Only blood was sampled, and tissue TCR repertoires likely differ from blood ones.

The CDR3 is 11 residues long. V was shortened by 5 bases and J by 8 bases, with 8 bases between the two germline ends. Germline lookup yields CDR1 MNHNY and CDR2 SVGAGI (reference sequence). Sorted-subset replicate PCR reactions were performed with around 210 ng DNA, corresponding to some 32,000 T cell genomes. Repertoires were generated with immunoSEQ multiplex PCR, while TCRdb's copy carries only in-frame clones and drops some. The repertoire includes some 2,500,000 clones, roughly 93% of them detected once, and about 0.38% sits in the top ten. A remark on this clone: Its antigen is still unknown.

Healthy HIV-negative adults without recent acute infections or vaccinations served as donors. V gene TRBV6-6 combines with J gene TRBJ2-3; maybe TRBD2 (6 bases). Sequences were obtained from naive CD4+ T cells from PBMCs. The subset denotes: CD45RA+ positively selected. The sequence came from a man aged 18 to 29 in good health. Some clones in this sample may be carry-over from other donors' samples. DNA of the CDR3: TGTGCCAGCAGTCCGGGAGCTACGCAGTATTTT. Its protein product is CASSPGATQYF.